This is a list of T cell receptor beta chains from one sample in a study of shared clonotypes between healthy human individuals. TCRdb's table, derived via immunoSEQ multiplex PCR, lists solely in-frame clones and lacks some. Among a few hundred thousand clones listed, approximately 80% were seen once. The specimen sequenced was PBMCs. These TCRs come from a woman aged 40 to 55 in good health. Some clones in this sample may be carry-over from other donors' samples. CDR3s include the opening cysteine and the closing phenylalanine or tryptophan. The order of the fields is clone size, D gene, J gene, V gene, CDR3 DNA, CDR3 protein. A D gene is named only where the DNA matches it firmly. Clone size, where shown, is once, few, many, or a class for clones that have expanded.

clone size: once
D gene: TRBD1
J gene: TRBJ1-2
V gene: TRBV18
CDR3 DNA: TGTGCCAGCTCACCACCGGGGACAGGGGCGAGGGGCTACACCTTC
CDR3 protein: CASSPPGTGARGYTF

clone size: -
D gene: -
J gene: TRBJ2-2
V gene: TRBV5-1
CDR3 DNA: TGCGCCAGCAGCCTAACGGGAGTTAGCACCGGGGAGCTGTTTTTT
CDR3 protein: CASSLTGVSTGELFF

clone size: -
D gene: -
J gene: TRBJ2-4
V gene: TRBV19
CDR3 DNA: TGTGCCAGTAGTATAGATCGTCAGAAAAACATTCAGTACTTC
CDR3 protein: CASSIDRQKNIQYF

clone size: -
D gene: -
J gene: TRBJ2-7
V gene: TRBV29-1
CDR3 DNA: TGCAGCGTTGGAGCAGGAACAGGGTCAAGCTACGAGCAGTACTTC
CDR3 protein: CSVGAGTGSSYEQYF

clone size: -
D gene: -
J gene: TRBJ2-3
V gene: TRBV28
CDR3 DNA: TGTGCCAGCTCAGTTTCAACCCATAGGGAGGTACAAGGGACAGATACGCAGTATTTT
CDR3 protein: CASSVSTHREVQGTDTQYF

clone size: few
D gene: -
J gene: TRBJ2-1
V gene: TRBV29-1
CDR3 DNA: TGCAGCGTTGACCAGGCAGCTAATGAGCAGTTCTTC
CDR3 protein: CSVDQAANEQFF

clone size: -
D gene: -
J gene: TRBJ1-2
V gene: TRBV7-2
CDR3 DNA: TGTGCCAGCAGCAGCTCGGGCCAGGTTCCCTATGGCTACACCTTC
CDR3 protein: CASSSSGQVPYGYTF

clone size: -
D gene: -
J gene: TRBJ1-2
V gene: TRBV11-2
CDR3 DNA: TGTGCCAGCAGCTTAAGTACCCGCTATGGCTACACCTTC
CDR3 protein: CASSLSTRYGYTF

clone size: -
D gene: -
J gene: TRBJ1-1
V gene: TRBV2
CDR3 DNA: TGTGCCAGCAGTGAGATGAGGACTGAAGCTTTCTTT
CDR3 protein: CASSEMRTEAFF

clone size: -
D gene: -
J gene: TRBJ1-2
V gene: TRBV5-1
CDR3 DNA: TGCGCCAGCAGCCGCGATCGGGTGGCGGATTATGGCTACACCTTC
CDR3 protein: CASSRDRVADYGYTF

clone size: -
D gene: TRBD2
J gene: TRBJ2-1
V gene: TRBV7-8
CDR3 DNA: TGTGCCAGCAGCTCCTTAGCGGGAATCAGGACCAATGAGCAGTTCTTC
CDR3 protein: CASSSLAGIRTNEQFF

clone size: few
D gene: TRBD1
J gene: TRBJ2-7
V gene: TRBV28
CDR3 DNA: TGTGCCAGCAGCCGACAGGGGATTTACGAGCAGTACTTC
CDR3 protein: CASSRQGIYEQYF

clone size: -
D gene: -
J gene: TRBJ1-3
V gene: TRBV29-1
CDR3 DNA: TGCAGCGTTGTGGTGGGGCTCTCTGGAAACACCATATATTTT
CDR3 protein: CSVVVGLSGNTIYF

clone size: -
D gene: -
J gene: TRBJ1-1
V gene: TRBV5-6
CDR3 DNA: TGTGCCAGCAGCTTGGTTCAGGGTAGGAACACTGAAGCTTTCTTT
CDR3 protein: CASSLVQGRNTEAFF

clone size: -
D gene: -
J gene: TRBJ2-3
V gene: TRBV10-3
CDR3 DNA: TGTGCCATCAGTGATCCAACCAAGTCAACAGATACGCAGTATTTT
CDR3 protein: CAISDPTKSTDTQYF

clone size: -
D gene: TRBD2
J gene: TRBJ2-7
V gene: TRBV9
CDR3 DNA: TGTGCCAGCAGCGAAGGGACTAGCCACTTATACGAGCAGTACTTC
CDR3 protein: CASSEGTSHLYEQYF

clone size: -
D gene: -
J gene: TRBJ2-7
V gene: TRBV6-5
CDR3 DNA: TGTGCCAGCAGTCCTGGACATATCTTGGGTGAGCAGTACTTC
CDR3 protein: CASSPGHILGEQYF

clone size: -
D gene: -
J gene: TRBJ1-6
V gene: TRBV6-6
CDR3 DNA: TGTGCCAGCACGGGGGGCACTAATTCACCCCTCCACTTT
CDR3 protein: CASTGGTNSPLHF